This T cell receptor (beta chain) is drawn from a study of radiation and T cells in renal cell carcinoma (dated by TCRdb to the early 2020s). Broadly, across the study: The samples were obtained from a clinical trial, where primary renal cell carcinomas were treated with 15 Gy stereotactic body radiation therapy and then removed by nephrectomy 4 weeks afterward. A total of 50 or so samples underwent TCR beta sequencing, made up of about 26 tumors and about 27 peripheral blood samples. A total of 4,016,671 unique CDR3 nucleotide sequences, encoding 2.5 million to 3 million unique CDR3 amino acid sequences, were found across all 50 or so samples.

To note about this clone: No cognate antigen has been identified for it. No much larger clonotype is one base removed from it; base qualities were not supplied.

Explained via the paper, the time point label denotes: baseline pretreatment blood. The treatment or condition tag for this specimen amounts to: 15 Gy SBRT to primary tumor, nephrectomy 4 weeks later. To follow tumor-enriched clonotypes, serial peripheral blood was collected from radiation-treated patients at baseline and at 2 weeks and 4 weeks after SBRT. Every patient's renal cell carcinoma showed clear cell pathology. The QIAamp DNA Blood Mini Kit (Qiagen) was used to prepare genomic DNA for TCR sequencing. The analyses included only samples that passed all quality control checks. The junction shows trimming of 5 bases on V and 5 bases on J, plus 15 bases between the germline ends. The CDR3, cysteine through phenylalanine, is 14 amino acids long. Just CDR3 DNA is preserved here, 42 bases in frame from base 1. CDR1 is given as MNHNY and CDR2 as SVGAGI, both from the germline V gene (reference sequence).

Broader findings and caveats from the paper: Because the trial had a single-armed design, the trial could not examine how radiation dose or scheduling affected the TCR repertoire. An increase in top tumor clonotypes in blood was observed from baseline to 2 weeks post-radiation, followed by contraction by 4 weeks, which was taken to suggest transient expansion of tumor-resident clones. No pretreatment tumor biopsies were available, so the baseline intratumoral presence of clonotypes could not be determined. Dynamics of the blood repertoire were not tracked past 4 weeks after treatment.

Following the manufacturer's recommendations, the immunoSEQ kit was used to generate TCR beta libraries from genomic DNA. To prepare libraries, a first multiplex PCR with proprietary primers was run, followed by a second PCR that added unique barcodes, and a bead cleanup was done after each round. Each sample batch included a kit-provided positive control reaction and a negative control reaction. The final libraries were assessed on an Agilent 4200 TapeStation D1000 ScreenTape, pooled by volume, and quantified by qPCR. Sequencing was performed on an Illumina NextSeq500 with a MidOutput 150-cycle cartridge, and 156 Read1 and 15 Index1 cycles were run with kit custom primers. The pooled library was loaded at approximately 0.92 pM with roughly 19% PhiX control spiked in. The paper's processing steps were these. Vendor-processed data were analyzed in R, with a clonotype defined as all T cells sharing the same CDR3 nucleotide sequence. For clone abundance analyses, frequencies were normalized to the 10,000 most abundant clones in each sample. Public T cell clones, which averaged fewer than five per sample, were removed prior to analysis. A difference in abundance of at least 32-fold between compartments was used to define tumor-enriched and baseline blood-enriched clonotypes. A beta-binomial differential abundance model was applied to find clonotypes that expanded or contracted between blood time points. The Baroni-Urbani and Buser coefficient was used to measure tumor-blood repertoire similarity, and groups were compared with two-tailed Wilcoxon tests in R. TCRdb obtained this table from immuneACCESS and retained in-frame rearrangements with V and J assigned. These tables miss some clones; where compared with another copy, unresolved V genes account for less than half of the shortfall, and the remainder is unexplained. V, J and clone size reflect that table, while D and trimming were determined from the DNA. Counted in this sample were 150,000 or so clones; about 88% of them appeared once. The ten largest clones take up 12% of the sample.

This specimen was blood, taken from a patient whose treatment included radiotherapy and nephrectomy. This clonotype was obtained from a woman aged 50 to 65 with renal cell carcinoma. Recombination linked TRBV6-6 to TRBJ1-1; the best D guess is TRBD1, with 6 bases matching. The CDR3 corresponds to CASSGGGAWTEAFF. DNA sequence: TGTGCCAGCAGTGGAGGGGGGGCATGGACTGAAGCTTTCTTT.